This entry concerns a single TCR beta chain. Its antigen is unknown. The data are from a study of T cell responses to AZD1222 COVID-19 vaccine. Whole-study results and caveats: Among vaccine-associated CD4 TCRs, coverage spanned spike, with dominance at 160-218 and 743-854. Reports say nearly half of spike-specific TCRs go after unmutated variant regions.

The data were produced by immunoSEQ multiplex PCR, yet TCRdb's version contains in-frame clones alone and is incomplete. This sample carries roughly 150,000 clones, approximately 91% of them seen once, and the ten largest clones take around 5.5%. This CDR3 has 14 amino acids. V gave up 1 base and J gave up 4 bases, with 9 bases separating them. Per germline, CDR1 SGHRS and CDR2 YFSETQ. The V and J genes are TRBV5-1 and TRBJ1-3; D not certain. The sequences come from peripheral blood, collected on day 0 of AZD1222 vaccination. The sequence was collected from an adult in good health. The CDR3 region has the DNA TGCGCCAGCAGCTTGTCGTATGGGGGAAACACCATATATTTT. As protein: CASSLSYGGNTIYF.